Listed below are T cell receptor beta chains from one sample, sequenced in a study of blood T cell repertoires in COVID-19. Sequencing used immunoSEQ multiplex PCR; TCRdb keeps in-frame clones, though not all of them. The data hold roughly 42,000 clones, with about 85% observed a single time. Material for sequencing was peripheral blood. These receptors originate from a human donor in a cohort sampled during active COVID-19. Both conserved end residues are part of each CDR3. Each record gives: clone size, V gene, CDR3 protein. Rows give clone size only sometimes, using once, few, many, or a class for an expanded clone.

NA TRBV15 CATSREAGLAGASSYNEQFF
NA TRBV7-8 CASSFVRGEQYF
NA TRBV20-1 CSARPTGEQYF
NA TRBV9 CASSVDGTGSMNEQYF
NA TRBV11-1 CASSLAAGGRGDTQYF
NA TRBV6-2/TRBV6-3 CASSYFGAGGGQTQYF
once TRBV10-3 CAISVGQGNGNEQFF
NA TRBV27 CASSARGSSNQPQHF
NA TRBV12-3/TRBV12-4 CASRRGTNQPQHF
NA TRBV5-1 CASSLGGSRSSYNEQFF
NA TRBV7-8 CASSFSGGMDTQYF
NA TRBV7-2 CASSWGLAGGLSETQYF
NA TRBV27 CASSSYRGQNIQYF
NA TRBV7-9 CASSPGTTVYGYTF
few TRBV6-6 CASSVGTSGGGELFF
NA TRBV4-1 CASSQGVARGIQETQYF
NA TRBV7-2 CASSRTGLTYNEQFF
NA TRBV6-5 CASSYSSQGGQREQYF
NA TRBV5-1 CASSSRDRAYEQYF
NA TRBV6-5 CASSYYGGGTQYF
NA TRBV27 CASSVRGGGLQYF
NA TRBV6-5 CASKQGSRTGELFF
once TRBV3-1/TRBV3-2 CASSQEDRGMTQYF
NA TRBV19 CASIGQARGEQYF
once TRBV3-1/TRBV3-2 CASSQRDYPGELFF
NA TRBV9 CASSVGSTRETQYF
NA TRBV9 CASSVPTNGYTF
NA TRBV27 CASSLAGVRNEQFF
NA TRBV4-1 CASSQEWRRSYEQYF
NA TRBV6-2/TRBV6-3 CASSAQGYTQHF
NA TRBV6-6 CASSPGTDQVPYEQYF
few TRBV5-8 CASSLGGGGAAYEQYF
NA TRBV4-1 CASSHPGRGRADGYTF
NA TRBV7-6 CASSLAGGGSTEAFF
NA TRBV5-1 CASSRVGVEQFF
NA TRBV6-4 CASSGGGSTDTQYF
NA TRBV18 CASSPMQEAEAFF
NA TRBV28 CASAKGVTYEQYF
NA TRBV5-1 CASSRGADKNIQYF
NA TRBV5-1 CASSLQGVDSDYEQYF
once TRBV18 CASSPRRADGELFF
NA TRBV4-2 CASSQDDRENSPLHF
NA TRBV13 CASSARRTAKETQYF
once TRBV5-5 CASGTGQSSGANVLTF
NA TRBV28 CASSSDRQKPQHF
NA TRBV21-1 CASSKSGGAPHEQYF
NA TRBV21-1 CASSKGQVTDTQYF
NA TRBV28 CASSLSMRSQPQHF
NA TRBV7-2 CASSPGGPITDTQYF
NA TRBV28 CASSEQGLGSQPQHF
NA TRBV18 CASSPQYQETQYF
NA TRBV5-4 CASSLADSLETQYF
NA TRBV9 CASSVGEGGEAFF
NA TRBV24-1 CATSDFGGGNTDTQYF
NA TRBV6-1 CASSEEPGWGYTF
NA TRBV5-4 CASSLGSGGYNEQFF
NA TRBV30 CAWSIRGPGRNTIYF
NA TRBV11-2 CASSLGLAGIEQYF
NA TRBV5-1 CASSSMVGIQETQYF